This passage covers 10 T cell receptor beta chains from one sample sequenced in a study of T-cell reconstitution after alpha-beta-depleted transplantation in children. The TCRbeta library was prepared with unique molecular identifiers. TCRdb re-derived calls from the PCR reads in MiXCR, one entry per CDR3 protein. The repertoire holds approximately 83,000 distinct CDR3 sequences, with approximately 8.4% as singletons. Sequenced here: PBMCs from the stem cell graft donor, sampled from the stem cell graft. Source of these receptors: a human donor who donated a stem cell graft to a child with congenital amegakaryocytic thrombocytopenia.

V usage is TRBV11-2 and J usage is TRBJ2-4; D may be TRBD1 (5 bases). Germline V gene lookup returns CDR1 SGHAT and CDR2 FQNNGV. This CDR3 spans 15 amino acids. V was shortened by 3 bases and J by 8 bases, with 17 bases between the two germline ends. The CDR3 sequence is CASSFTDSREDIQYF. The DNA of the CDR3 is TGTGCCAGCAGCTTCACCGATTCCAGGGAAGACATTCAGTACTTC.

This clonotype was observed a few times. The chain couples TRBV19 to TRBJ1-5; 9 nucleotides agree with TRBD1. The CDR3 runs 17 residues. The germline CDR1 and CDR2 sequences are LNHDA and SQIVND (reference sequence). J gave up 0 bases and V 3 bases, and 6 bases lay outside the gene matches. The CDR3 here is CASSILTGGNSNQPQHF. The CDR3 bases are TGTGCCAGTAGTATTTTGACAGGGGGGAATAGCAATCAGCCCCAGCATTTT.

This clonotype was observed many times. V and J are TRBV7-9 and TRBJ1-5; D gene ambiguous. Germline V gives CDR1 SEHNR, CDR2 FQNEAQ (reference sequence). V shed 2 bases and J shed 6 bases, with 8 bases lying between them. CDR3 size: 13 residues. CDR3 coding DNA: TGTGCCAGCAGCTTATGGGAAGGTCAGCCCCAGCATTTT. Translated, it gives CASSLWEGQPQHF.

This sequence joins TRBV20-1 and TRBJ2-7, with 11 bases identical to TRBD2. The CDR3 spans 14 residues. The germline V gene has CDR1 DFQATT and CDR2 SNEGSKA (reference sequence). The V gene end was trimmed by 3 bases and the J gene end by 6 bases; junction bases not matched to a gene: 7. This CDR3 reads CSASHLAGGGEQYF. CDR3 DNA: TGCAGTGCTAGCCACCTAGCGGGAGGCGGCGAGCAGTACTTC.

The table lists this clonotype with a few counts. The chain links TRBV7-2 to TRBJ1-6; tentatively, D is TRBD1 (5 bases). The CDR3 is 16 amino acids. CDR1 and CDR2 (germline): SGHTA, FQGNSA. V lost 4 bases to trimming and J lost 9 bases, with 19 bases between them. CDR3 loop: CASSSPGGGGSSPLHF. The CDR3 DNA follows: TGTGCCAGCAGCTCCCCCGGTGGGGGGGGGAGTTCACCCCTCCACTTT.

This chain joins TRBV19 and TRBJ1-1; D gene unclear. The CDR3 runs to 11 residues. V dropped 5 bases and J dropped 2 bases, with 3 bases sitting between them. Per germline, CDR1 LNHDA and CDR2 SQIVND (reference sequence). The CDR3, as DNA: TGTGCCAGTAGTGCAAACACTGAAGCTTTCTTT. Protein product: CASSANTEAFF.

This clonotype came up many times. V and J are TRBV29-1 and TRBJ2-2; D may be TRBD2 (5 bases). In germline, CDR1 is SQVTM, CDR2 ANQGSEA. Trimming pared 6 bases from V and 7 bases from J, leaving 18 bases between. The CDR3 loop spans 14 amino acids. The CDR3 DNA reads TGCAGCGTATCGGGGTTATCGGAAAGCGGGGAGCTGTTTTTT. Translated, it gives CSVSGLSESGELFF.

This clonotype was counted many times. The V and J genes are TRBV5-1 and TRBJ2-1; TRBD2 matches at 11 bases. CDR3 length equals 15 residues. From germline, CDR1 is SGHRS and CDR2 YFSETQ. V shed 2 bases and J 7 bases; nucleotides not matched to a gene: 5. In DNA form, the CDR3 reads TGCGCCAGCAGCTTCATATCTAGCGGGGGGAATGAGCAGTTCTTC. Translating it yields CASSFISSGGNEQFF.

This clonotype was detected ten times or more. The rearrangement joins TRBV20-1 to TRBJ2-7; TRBD1 aligns across 8 bases. The CDR3 spans 12 residues. V lost 8 bases to trimming and J lost 5 bases; unmatched junction nucleotides: 8. Germline V gene lookup returns CDR1 DFQATT and CDR2 SNEGSKA (reference sequence). The CDR3: CSHDRGRDEQYF. DNA of the CDR3: TGCAGTCATGACAGGGGTCGGGACGAGCAGTACTTC.

The sample holds many counts of this clonotype. V usage is TRBV12-3 or TRBV12-4 and J usage is TRBJ1-5; tentative D call: TRBD1 (6 bases). Trimming took off 5 bases at V and 6 bases at J, with 11 bases between the two ends. The CDR3 has 13 residues. CDR3 in DNA: TGTGCCAGCAGTCCTGGAGGGGGTCAGCCCCAGCATTTT. Its translation is CASSPGGGQPQHF.